This TCR beta chain was profiled in a study of cytomegalovirus exposure and HLA in healthy donors. Regarding the study as a whole: TCR beta chains numbering about 160 were designated cytomegalovirus-associated.

This clone was seen once. Its target is unknown. It was with 60 Vbeta and 13 Jbeta primers that the PCR ran. The repertoire was sequenced with immunoSEQ multiplex PCR; TCRdb's copy has only in-frame clones and lacks some. The table includes 150,000 to 200,000 clones, about 79% detected once. Looked up from germline, CDR1 is MNHEY and CDR2 is SMNVEV (reference sequence). This CDR3 comprises 15 residues. V shed 4 bases and J 5 bases; nucleotides not matched to a gene: 6. The chain couples TRBV27 to TRBJ2-2; 8 positions agree with TRBD1. The receptor was isolated from a man between 50 and 59 years old in good health and CMV-seropositive. Sequenced input: PBMCs. The CDR3 nucleotides read TGTGCCAGCAGTTGGGACAGGACGATTACCGGGGAGCTGTTTTTT. Translation gives CASSWDRTITGELFF.